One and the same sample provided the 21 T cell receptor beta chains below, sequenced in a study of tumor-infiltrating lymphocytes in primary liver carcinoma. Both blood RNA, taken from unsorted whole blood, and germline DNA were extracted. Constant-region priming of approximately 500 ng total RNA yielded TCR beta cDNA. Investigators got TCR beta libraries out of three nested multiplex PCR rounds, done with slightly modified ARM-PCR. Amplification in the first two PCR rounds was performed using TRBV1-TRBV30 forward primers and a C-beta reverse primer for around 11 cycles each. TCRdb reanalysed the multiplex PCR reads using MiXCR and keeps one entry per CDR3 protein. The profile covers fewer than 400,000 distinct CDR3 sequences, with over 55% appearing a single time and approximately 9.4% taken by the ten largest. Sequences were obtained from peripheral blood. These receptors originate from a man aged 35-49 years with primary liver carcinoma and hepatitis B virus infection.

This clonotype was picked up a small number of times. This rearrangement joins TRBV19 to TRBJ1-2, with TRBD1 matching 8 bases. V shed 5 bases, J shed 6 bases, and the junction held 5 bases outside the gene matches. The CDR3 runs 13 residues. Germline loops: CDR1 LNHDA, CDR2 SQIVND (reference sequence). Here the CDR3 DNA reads TGTGCCAGTAGTCGGGACAGGCGTAATGGCTACACCTTC. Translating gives CASSRDRRNGYTF.

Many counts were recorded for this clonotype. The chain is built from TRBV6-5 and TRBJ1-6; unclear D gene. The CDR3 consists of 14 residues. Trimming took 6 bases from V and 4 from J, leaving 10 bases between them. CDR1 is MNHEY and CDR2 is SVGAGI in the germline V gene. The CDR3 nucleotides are TGTGCCAGCAGCGATGGAGGGTATAATTCACCCCTCCACTTT. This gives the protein CASSDGGYNSPLHF.

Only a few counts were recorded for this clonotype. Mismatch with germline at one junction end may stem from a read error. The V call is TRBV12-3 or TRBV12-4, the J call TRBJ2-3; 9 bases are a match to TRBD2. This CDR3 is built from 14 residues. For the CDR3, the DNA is TGTGCCAGCAGTCTAGCGGGATCCGCAGATACGCAGTATTTT. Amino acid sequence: CASSLAGSADTQYF.

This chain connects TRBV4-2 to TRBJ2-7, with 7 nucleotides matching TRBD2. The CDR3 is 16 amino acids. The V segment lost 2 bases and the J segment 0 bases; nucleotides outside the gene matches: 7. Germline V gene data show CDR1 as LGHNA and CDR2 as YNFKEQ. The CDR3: CASSQPASGASYEQYF. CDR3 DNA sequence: TGTGCCAGCAGCCAACCGGCTAGCGGAGCCTCCTACGAGCAGTACTTC.

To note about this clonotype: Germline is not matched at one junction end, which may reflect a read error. CDR3 in DNA: TGCGCTAGCAGCCAAGACGGAGCGGGAGGGAACAACGAGCAGTTCTTC. It translates to CASSQDGAGGNNEQFF. The chain links TRBV4-3 to TRBJ2-1, with 10 bases matching TRBD2. The CDR3 sequence is 16 residues long. CDR1 LGHNA and CDR2 YSLEER come from the germline V gene.

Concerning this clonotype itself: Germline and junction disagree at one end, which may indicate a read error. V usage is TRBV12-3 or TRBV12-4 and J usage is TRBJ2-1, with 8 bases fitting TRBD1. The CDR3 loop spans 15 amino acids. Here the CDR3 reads CANSFLTGDYNGQFF. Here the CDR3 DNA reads TGTGCCAACAGTTTTTTGACAGGGGATTACAATGGGCAGTTCTTC.

CDR3 nucleotides: TGCGCCAGCAGCCAACAACTAGAGGGGGGGCAGTACTTC. Translated: CASSQQLEGGQYF. V usage is TRBV4-1 and J usage is TRBJ2-7; D is possibly TRBD1 or TRBD2 (6 bases each). The germline V gene has CDR1 MGHRA and CDR2 YSYEKL. V lost 2 bases, J lost 9 bases, and 14 bases lay in between. The CDR3 is 13 residues long.

The DNA of the CDR3 is TGTGCCTGGAGTCACCGGGACGGCCGTAGAGAGACCCAGTACTTC. It is translated as CAWSHRDGRRETQYF. This chain links TRBV30 with TRBJ2-5; D possibly matches TRBD1 or TRBD2 (5 bases each). With 2 bases removed from V and 4 bases from J, the gap between germline ends came to 17 bases. The germline CDR1 and CDR2 sequences are GTSNPN and SVGIG (reference sequence). CDR3 length: 15 residues.

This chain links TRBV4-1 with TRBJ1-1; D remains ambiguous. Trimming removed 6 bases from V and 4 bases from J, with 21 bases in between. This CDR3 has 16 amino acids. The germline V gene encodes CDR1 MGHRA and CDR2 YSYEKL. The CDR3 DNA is TGCGCCAGCAGATCGAGAAGGGCCTTGTCGGGCACTGAAGCTTTCTTT. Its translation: CASRSRRALSGTEAFF.

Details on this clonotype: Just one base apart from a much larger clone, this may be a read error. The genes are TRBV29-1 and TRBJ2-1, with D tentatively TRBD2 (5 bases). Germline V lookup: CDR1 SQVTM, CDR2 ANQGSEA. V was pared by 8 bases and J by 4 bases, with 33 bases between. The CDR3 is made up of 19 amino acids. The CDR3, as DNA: TGCAGCCCCGTCTGTCCAGCGGACGCCCCGACGGGGTCTTACAATGAGCAGTTCTTC. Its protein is CSPVCPADAPTGSYNEQFF.

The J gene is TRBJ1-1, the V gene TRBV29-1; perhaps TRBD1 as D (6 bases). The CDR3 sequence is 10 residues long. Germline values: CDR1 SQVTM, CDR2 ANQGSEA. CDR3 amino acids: CGGSGRGAFF. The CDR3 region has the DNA TGCGGGGGCTCAGGGCGAGGAGCTTTCTTT.

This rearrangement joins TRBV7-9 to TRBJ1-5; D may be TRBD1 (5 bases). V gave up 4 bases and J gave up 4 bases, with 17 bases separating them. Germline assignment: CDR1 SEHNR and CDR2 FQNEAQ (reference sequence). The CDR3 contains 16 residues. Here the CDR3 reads CASSSGTARNNQPQHF. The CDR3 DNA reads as TGTGCCAGCAGCTCTGGGACGGCCAGAAATAATCAGCCCCAGCATTTT. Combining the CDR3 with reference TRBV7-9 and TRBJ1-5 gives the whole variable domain DTGVSQNPRHKITKRGQNVTFRCDPISEHNRLYWYRQTLGQGPEFLTYFQNEAQLEKSRLLSDRFSAERPKGSFSTLEIQRTEQGDSAMYLCASSSGTARNNQPQHFGDGTRLSIL.

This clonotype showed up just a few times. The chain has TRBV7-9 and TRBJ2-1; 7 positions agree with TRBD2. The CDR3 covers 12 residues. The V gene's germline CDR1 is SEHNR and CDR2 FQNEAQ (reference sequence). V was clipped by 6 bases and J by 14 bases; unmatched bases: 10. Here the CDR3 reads CASSSRRGREFF. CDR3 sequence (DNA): TGTGCCAGCAGTTCCCGACGGGGGAGGGAGTTCTTC.

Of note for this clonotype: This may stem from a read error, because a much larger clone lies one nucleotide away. This CDR3 is CASRMGSTDTQYF. CDR3 in DNA: TGTGCCAGCAGGATGGGAAGCACAGATACGCAGTATTTT. This chain connects TRBV11-2 to TRBJ2-3; D not resolved. V lost 6 bases, J lost 0 bases, and 7 bases lay in between. This CDR3 contains 13 residues. Germline CDR1 and CDR2: SGHAT and FQNNGV.

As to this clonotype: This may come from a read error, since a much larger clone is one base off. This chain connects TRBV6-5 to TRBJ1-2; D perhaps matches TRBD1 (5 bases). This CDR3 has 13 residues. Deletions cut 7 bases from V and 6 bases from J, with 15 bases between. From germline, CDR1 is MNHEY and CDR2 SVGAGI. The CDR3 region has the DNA TGTGCCAGCACGGGGACGGGGAACAATGGCTACACCTTC. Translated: CASTGTGNNGYTF.

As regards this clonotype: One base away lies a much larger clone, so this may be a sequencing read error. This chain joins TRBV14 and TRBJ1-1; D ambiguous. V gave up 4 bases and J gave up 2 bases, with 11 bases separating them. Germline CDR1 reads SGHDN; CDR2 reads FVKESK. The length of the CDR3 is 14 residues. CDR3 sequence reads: CASSLQSTNTEAFF. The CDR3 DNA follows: TGTGCCAGCAGCCTCCAAAGTACAAACACTGAAGCTTTCTTT.

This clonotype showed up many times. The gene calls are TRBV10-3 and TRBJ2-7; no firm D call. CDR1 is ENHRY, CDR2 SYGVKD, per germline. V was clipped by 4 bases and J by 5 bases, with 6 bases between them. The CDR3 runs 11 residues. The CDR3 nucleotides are TGTGCCATCAGTGTTGCGAACGAGCAGTACTTC. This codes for CAISVANEQYF.

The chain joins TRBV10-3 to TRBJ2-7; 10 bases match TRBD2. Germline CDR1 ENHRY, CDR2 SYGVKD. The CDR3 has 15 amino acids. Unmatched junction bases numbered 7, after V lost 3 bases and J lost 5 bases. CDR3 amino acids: CAISETSGRDDEQYF. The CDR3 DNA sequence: TGTGCCATCAGTGAAACGAGCGGGAGGGACGACGAGCAGTACTTC.

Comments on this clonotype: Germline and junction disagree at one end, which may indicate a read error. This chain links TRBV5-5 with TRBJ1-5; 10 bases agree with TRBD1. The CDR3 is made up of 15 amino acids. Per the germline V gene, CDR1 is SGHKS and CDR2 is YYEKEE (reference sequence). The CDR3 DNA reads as TGTGCCAGCAGATTGGTCGGGACAGGGGACCAGCCCCAGCATTTT. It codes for CASRLVGTGDQPQHF. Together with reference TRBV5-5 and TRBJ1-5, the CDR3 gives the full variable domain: DAGVTQSPTHLIKTRGQQVTLRCSPISGHKSVSWYQQVLGQGPQFIFQYYEKEERGRGNFPDRFSARQFPNYSSELNVNALLLGDSALYLCASRLVGTGDQPQHFGDGTRLSIL.

CDR3 protein: CAWSSRLREKLFF. The CDR3 region has the DNA TGTGCCTGGAGTAGCAGACTTCGAGAAAAACTGTTTTTT. The chain combines TRBV30 with TRBJ1-4; no definite D call. Trimming left V 2 bases short and J 8 bases short, with 12 bases between. This CDR3 spans 13 amino acids. The germline V gene encodes CDR1 GTSNPN and CDR2 SVGIG (reference sequence). The full variable domain, its missing parts supplied by reference TRBV30 and TRBJ1-4, is SQTIHQWPATLVQPVGSPLSLECTVEGTSNPNLYWYRQAAGRGLQLLFYSVGIGQISSEVPQNLSASRPQDRQFILSSKKLLLSDSGFYLCAWSSRLREKLFFGSGTQLSVL.

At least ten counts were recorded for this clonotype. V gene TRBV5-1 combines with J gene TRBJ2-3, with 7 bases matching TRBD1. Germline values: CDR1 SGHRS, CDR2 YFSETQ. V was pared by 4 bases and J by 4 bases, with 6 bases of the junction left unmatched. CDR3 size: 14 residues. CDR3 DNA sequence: TGCGCCAGCAGCAGTGGACAGGACGCAGATACGCAGTATTTT. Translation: CASSSGQDADTQYF.